This T cell receptor beta chain was captured in a study of blood T cell repertoires in COVID-19. Study-level information: There were acute and convalescent COVID-19 samples, and they came from the United States, Italy and Spain. T cells, B-cell-depleted T cells, or PBMCs provided the cDNA or gDNA that served as material.

Participants spanned ages roughly 18 to 95 years and resided in 20 to 30 US areas. CDR1 MRHNA and CDR2 SNTAGT come from the germline V gene. The CDR3 is 13 residues long. J was trimmed by 4 bases and V by 5 bases; bases with no gene match: 3. Study processing details: Cell counts per sample came from amplifying reference gene primers. Profiling relied on immunoSEQ multiplex PCR, and the TCRdb table lists in-frame clones only, not all of them. That table is the source of V, J and clone size, and D and trimming were worked out from the DNA. This sample has roughly 220,000 clones, with roughly 83% found just once.

The chain couples TRBV6-4 to TRBJ1-2; 8 bases are shared with TRBD1. Material for sequencing was PBMCs or T cells enriched from blood (not recorded which). The sequence derives from a woman aged 40-49 years with acute COVID-19. CDR3 coding DNA: TGTGCCAGCAGTCCACAGGGGGGCTATGGCTACACCTTC. This gives the protein CASSPQGGYGYTF.